The TCR beta chain described here comes from a study of post-analysis software for immune sequencing data. Presence of unique molecular identifiers characterized the TCR beta cDNA libraries. Each batch of 1 to 10 million T cells produced 400,000 to 650,000 cDNA molecules. TCRdb used MiXCR to reprocess the PCR reads, holding one entry per CDR3 protein. The table records about half a million distinct CDR3 sequences, 30% to 40% of them present only once. Germline CDR1 reads SGHDN; CDR2 reads FVKESK. The V segment lost 5 bases and the J segment 7 bases; nucleotides outside the gene matches: 7. The CDR3 spans 14 residues. Overall study results and limits: Patients carried five TRBV segments more frequently than controls did, and TRBV5-6, TRBV5-1 and TRBV20-1 were among them. The normalized Chao1 diversity of multiple sclerosis patients was significantly lower than that of controls.

On this clonotype itself: As yet, its antigen is unknown.

Source material: blood. This TCR came from a girl aged 2-17 years with multiple sclerosis. The rearrangement uses TRBV14 and TRBJ2-7; 11 nucleotides line up with TRBD2. The CDR3 nucleotides are TGTGCCAGCAGCATAGGACTAGCGGGTAATGAGCAGTACTTC. Protein: CASSIGLAGNEQYF.